This T cell receptor (beta chain) originates from a study of CD8+ T cells in alopecia areata. Study-wide context: Tofacitinib was taken orally by treated patients, and the dose was 5 to 10 mg twice daily. A 6-month period off drug followed tofacitinib, which lasted 6 to 18 months. Broader study findings: Higher clonality and more expanded CD8+ clones appeared in lesional than normal scalp.

This CDR3 region has 20 residues. V lost 0 bases and J lost 3; bases outside the gene matches: 15. The germline V gene encodes CDR1 SGHRS and CDR2 YFSETQ. Concerning this clone: Its target is unknown.

cDNA serving as the sequencing template came from extracted, reverse transcribed RNA. The protocol was immunoSEQ multiplex PCR, while the TCRdb copy is restricted to in-frame clones and leaves out a portion. The sample carries more than 10,000 clones, approximately 60% recorded once. The study team obtained lesional scalp punch biopsies and peripheral blood from alopecia areata patients. The rearrangement uses TRBV5-1 and TRBJ2-1, with 10 bases that match TRBD2. This TCR was recovered from a human donor with alopecia areata. Sequencing was performed on skin, taken at week 0. The CDR3 region is CASSLVAGGSTMRDYNEQFF. As DNA, the CDR3 is TGCGCCAGCAGCTTGGTAGCGGGAGGCTCCACGATGCGCGACTACAATGAGCAGTTCTTC.